A selection of T cell receptor beta chains follows, all from one sample in a study of shared clonotypes between healthy human individuals. The assay was immunoSEQ multiplex PCR, and TCRdb's table has in-frame clones only and misses some. The data show about 2.2 million clones, with roughly 93% seen just once and under 2% held by the top ten. Sequenced sample: naive CD8+ T cells from PBMCs. Every receptor here comes from a man aged 18-30 years in good health. Some clones in this sample may be carry-over from other donors' samples. Both conserved end residues are part of each CDR3. The D gene is left open where the match is weak. Rows may omit the clone size; those that give it use once, few, many or a size class.

NA | TRBJ2-7 | NA | TRBV5-6 | CASSSRNWAGPSYEQYF | TGTGCCAGCAGCTCCCGCAATTGGGCAGGACCTTCCTACGAGCAGTACTTC
NA | TRBJ1-5 | NA | TRBV9 | CASSVGWTDQPQHF | TGTGCCAGCAGCGTAGGGTGGACCGATCAGCCCCAGCATTTT
once | TRBJ2-7 | TRBD2 | TRBV28 | CASSWIAGGYEQYF | TGTGCCAGCAGTTGGATAGCGGGAGGCTACGAGCAGTACTTC
NA | TRBJ2-2 | TRBD2 | TRBV9 | CASSVDPSGRARGTGELFF | TGTGCCAGCAGCGTAGATCCTAGCGGGAGGGCCCGGGGCACCGGGGAGCTGTTTTTT
once | TRBJ2-7 | NA | TRBV7-9 | CASSTLMGTGRYEQYF | TGTGCCAGCTCCACTTTAATGGGGACGGGTCGCTACGAGCAGTACTTC
NA | TRBJ2-6 | TRBD1 | TRBV9 | CASSAGNRGQGFSGANVLTF | TGTGCCAGCAGCGCCGGAAATAGGGGACAGGGGTTCTCTGGGGCCAACGTCCTGACTTTC
NA | TRBJ2-2 | TRBD1 | TRBV28 | CATIQGAYTGELFF | TGTGCCACAATTCAGGGGGCATACACCGGGGAGCTGTTTTTT
NA | TRBJ2-4 | TRBD1 | TRBV27 | CASSPRQGLAKNIQYF | TGTGCCAGCAGCCCGAGACAGGGGTTAGCCAAAAACATTCAGTACTTC
NA | TRBJ2-3 | TRBD1 | TRBV27 | CASSFNIGTGEVEDTQYF | TGTGCCAGCAGTTTCAATATCGGGACAGGGGAAGTTGAAGATACGCAGTATTTT
NA | TRBJ1-5 | TRBD1 | TRBV28 | CASSLYRSNDRARQPQHF | TGTGCCAGCAGTTTATATCGCTCAAATGACAGGGCTCGTCAGCCCCAGCATTTT
NA | TRBJ2-3 | NA | TRBV18 | CASSQDVVGDTQYF | TGTGCCAGCTCACAAGACGTGGTCGGCGATACGCAGTATTTT
NA | TRBJ1-4 | TRBD1 | TRBV6-5 | CASSRDSLNEKLFF | TGTGCCAGCAGCCGGGACAGCCTTAATGAAAAACTGTTTTTT
once | TRBJ2-3 | NA | TRBV28 | CASSLWPPQGYSMTDTQYF | TGTGCCAGCAGTTTATGGCCACCCCAAGGATATAGCATGACAGATACGCAGTATTTT
NA | TRBJ1-1 | NA | TRBV5-6 | CASSLDGPTEAFF | TGTGCCAGCAGCTTGGACGGCCCGACTGAAGCTTTCTTT
NA | TRBJ2-7 | NA | TRBV6-1 | CASRDTGPLYEQYF | TGTGCCAGCAGGGACACAGGGCCCCTCTACGAGCAGTACTTC
NA | TRBJ2-3 | NA | TRBV4-1 | CASSQDQGTMTDTQYF | TGCGCCAGCAGCCAAGATCAAGGAACTATGACAGATACGCAGTATTTT
NA | TRBJ1-1 | NA | TRBV2 | CASSERGAEAFF | TGTGCCAGCAGTGAAAGGGGGGCTGAAGCTTTCTTT
NA | TRBJ2-7 | NA | TRBV7-6 | CASSLESGPTTYEQYF | TGTGCCAGCAGCTTAGAATCAGGTCCAACAACCTACGAGCAGTACTTC
NA | TRBJ1-4 | NA | TRBV5-1 | CASSLSGISANEKLFF | TGCGCCAGCAGCTTGTCAGGGATTTCGGCTAATGAAAAACTGTTTTTT
NA | TRBJ1-5 | NA | TRBV6-5 | CASSYSEGKPQHF | TGTGCCAGCAGTTACTCAGAGGGCAAGCCCCAGCATTTT
NA | TRBJ2-2 | TRBD1 | TRBV9 | CASSVRAGGSGTGELFF | TGTGCCAGCAGCGTAAGAGCAGGGGGCAGCGGCACCGGGGAGCTGTTTTTT
NA | TRBJ1-1 | NA | TRBV5-1 | CASSLVGLGGWNTEAFF | TGCGCCAGCAGCTTGGTAGGGCTAGGGGGGTGGAACACTGAAGCTTTCTTT
NA | TRBJ2-1 | TRBD2 | TRBV2 | CASSDWTSGRLVAYNEQFF | TGTGCCAGCAGTGACTGGACTAGCGGGAGACTCGTAGCCTACAATGAGCAGTTCTTC
once | TRBJ2-3 | NA | TRBV29-1 | CSVEVDSKQYF | TGCAGCGTTGAAGTGGACAGTAAGCAGTATTTT
NA | TRBJ2-1 | TRBD1 | TRBV4-3 | CASSHRQGARNEQFF | TGCGCCAGCAGCCACCGACAGGGGGCACGGAATGAGCAGTTCTTC
NA | TRBJ2-7 | TRBD1 | TRBV29-1 | CSVEGGTGGYEQYF | TGCAGCGTTGAAGGAGGGACAGGGGGGTACGAGCAGTACTTC
NA | TRBJ2-7 | TRBD1 | TRBV5-4 | CASSGGQGTYEQYF | TGTGCCAGCAGCGGGGGACAGGGAACCTACGAGCAGTACTTC
NA | TRBJ1-5 | NA | TRBV10-2 | CASRIGGGSNQPQHF | TGCGCCAGCAGAATTGGTGGGGGTAGCAATCAGCCCCAGCATTTT
NA | TRBJ2-1 | TRBD1 | TRBV19 | CASSIALRGTVKFF | TGTGCCAGTAGTATAGCCCTCAGGGGGACGGTAAAGTTCTTC
NA | TRBJ1-3 | NA | TRBV19 | CASSITGSGNTIYF | TGTGCCAGTAGTATAACGGGATCTGGAAACACCATATATTTT
NA | TRBJ2-2 | NA | TRBV12-5 | CASGLQLPTGGPSGTGELFF | TGTGCTAGTGGTTTGCAACTGCCGACCGGAGGGCCGAGTGGGACCGGGGAGCTGTTTTTT
once | TRBJ2-3 | NA | TRBV5-1 | CASSLYLSSTDTQYF | TGCGCCAGCAGCTTGTATCTCAGCAGCACAGATACGCAGTATTTT
NA | TRBJ1-4 | TRBD1 | TRBV5-1 | CASSLGAPGTGQNEKLFF | TGCGCCAGCAGCTTGGGGGCACCCGGGACAGGCCAAAATGAAAAACTGTTTTTT
NA | TRBJ2-3 | NA | TRBV7-9 | CASLNSYSTDTQYF | TGTGCCAGCCTAAACTCCTACTCCACAGATACGCAGTATTTT
NA | TRBJ2-5 | TRBD2 | TRBV27 | CASSPGGTQYF | TGTGCCAGCAGCCCGGGGGGGACCCAGTACTTC
once | TRBJ2-3 | NA | TRBV9 | CASSVAGRNGGDTQYF | TGTGCCAGCAGCGTAGCTGGGCGGAACGGCGGGGATACGCAGTATTTT
NA | TRBJ2-1 | NA | TRBV5-1 | CASSLGGGLTSYNEQFF | TGCGCCAGCAGCTTGGGGGGCGGCCTCACCTCCTACAATGAGCAGTTCTTC
NA | TRBJ2-2 | NA | TRBV19 | CASSILAFNTGELFF | TGTGCCAGTAGTATACTAGCGTTTAACACCGGGGAGCTGTTTTTT
NA | TRBJ2-1 | TRBD1 | TRBV9 | CASSSSQGAEYNEQFF | TGTGCCAGCAGCTCTTCCCAGGGGGCCGAATACAATGAGCAGTTCTTC
NA | TRBJ1-5 | TRBD1 | TRBV2 | CASSLIDRGSQPQHF | TGTGCCAGCAGTCTAATTGACAGGGGCAGTCAGCCCCAGCATTTT
NA | TRBJ2-7 | NA | TRBV19 | CASSIGTASYEQYF | TGTGCCAGTAGTATAGGGACAGCTTCCTACGAGCAGTACTTC
once | TRBJ2-3 | NA | TRBV27 | CASIGGGTDTQYF | TGTGCCAGCATCGGAGGGGGGACAGATACGCAGTATTTT
NA | TRBJ2-7 | NA | TRBV28 | CASSFFGGSYEQYF | TGTGCCAGCAGTTTTTTCGGGGGCTCCTACGAGCAGTACTTC
NA | TRBJ2-1 | TRBD2 | TRBV13 | CASSSLAGVGEQFF | TGTGCCAGCAGCTCCCTAGCGGGAGTAGGTGAGCAGTTCTTC
NA | TRBJ1-1 | TRBD1 | TRBV7-2 | CASSAGPGQGKGTEAFF | TGTGCCAGCAGCGCCGGCCCAGGACAGGGGAAGGGCACTGAAGCTTTCTTT
NA | TRBJ1-2 | NA | TRBV6-6 | CASRQGFDGYTF | TGTGCCAGCAGGCAGGGGTTCGATGGCTACACCTTC
NA | TRBJ2-2 | NA | TRBV7-6 | CASGTPGVAGELFF | TGTGCCAGCGGGACCCCCGGGGTTGCCGGGGAGCTGTTTTTT
NA | TRBJ2-1 | TRBD2 | TRBV11-2 | CASSFVGLADSYNEQFF | TGTGCCAGCAGCTTCGTAGGACTAGCGGACTCCTACAATGAGCAGTTCTTC
NA | TRBJ2-1 | NA | TRBV6-6 | CASCPQERIYNEQFF | TGTGCCAGCTGTCCCCAAGAGCGGATATACAATGAGCAGTTCTTC
NA | TRBJ2-3 | NA | TRBV7-9 | CASSSGDYTQYF | TGTGCCAGCAGCTCTGGGGATTATACGCAGTATTTT
NA | TRBJ2-1 | TRBD1 | TRBV9 | CASSVEQGPNEQFF | TGTGCCAGCAGCGTAGAACAGGGGCCCAATGAGCAGTTCTTC
NA | TRBJ2-1 | NA | TRBV7-9 | CASSLASRVNEQFF | TGTGCCAGCAGCTTAGCATCTCGTGTCAATGAGCAGTTCTTC
NA | TRBJ2-3 | TRBD2 | TRBV5-1 | CASSLVAGGPTDTQYF | TGCGCCAGCAGCTTGGTAGCGGGAGGGCCCACAGATACGCAGTATTTT
NA | TRBJ2-7 | NA | TRBV6-6 | CASKTPDSTIPYEQYF | TGTGCCAGCAAAACCCCGGACTCCACCATCCCCTACGAGCAGTACTTC
NA | TRBJ2-7 | NA | TRBV5-4 | CASSLTGGVVEQYF | TGTGCCAGCAGCTTGACCGGCGGGGTCGTCGAGCAGTACTTC
NA | TRBJ2-7 | NA | TRBV12-2 | CASRLASLAGSHEQYF | TGTGCAAGTCGCTTAGCCAGTCTAGCGGGATCCCACGAGCAGTACTTC
NA | TRBJ1-5 | NA | TRBV4-1 | CASSQDQDRWSQHF | TGCGCCAGCAGCCAAGATCAGGATCGTTGGTCCCAGCATTTT
NA | TRBJ2-3 | TRBD1 | TRBV7-8 | CASSLDRDRGSGDTQYF | TGTGCCAGCAGCTTAGATCGGGACAGGGGTTCTGGGGATACGCAGTATTTT
NA | TRBJ2-1 | NA | TRBV20-1 | CSARMPEQFF | TGCAGTGCTAGAATGCCTGAGCAGTTCTTC